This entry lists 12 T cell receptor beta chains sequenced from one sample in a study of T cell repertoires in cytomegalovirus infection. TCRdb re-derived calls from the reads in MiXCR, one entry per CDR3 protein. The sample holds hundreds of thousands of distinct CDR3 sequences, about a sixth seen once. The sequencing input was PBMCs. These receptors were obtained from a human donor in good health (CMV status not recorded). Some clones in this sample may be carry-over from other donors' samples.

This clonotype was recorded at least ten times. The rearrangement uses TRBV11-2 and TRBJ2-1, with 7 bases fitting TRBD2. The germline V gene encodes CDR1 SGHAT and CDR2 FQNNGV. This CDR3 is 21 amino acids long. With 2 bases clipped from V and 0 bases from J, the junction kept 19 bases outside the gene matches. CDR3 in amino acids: CASSLPPGGAGDQYSYNEQFF. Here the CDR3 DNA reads TGTGCCAGCAGCTTACCCCCCGGGGGTGCGGGGGACCAATACTCCTACAATGAGCAGTTCTTC.

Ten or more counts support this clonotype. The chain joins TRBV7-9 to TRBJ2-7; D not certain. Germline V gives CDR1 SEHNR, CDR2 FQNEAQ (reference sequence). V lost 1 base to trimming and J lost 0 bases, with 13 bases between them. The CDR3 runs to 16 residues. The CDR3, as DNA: TGTGCCAGCAGCTTAGGGCAGAAAACGAGCTCCTACGAGCAGTACTTC. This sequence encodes CASSLGQKTSSYEQYF.

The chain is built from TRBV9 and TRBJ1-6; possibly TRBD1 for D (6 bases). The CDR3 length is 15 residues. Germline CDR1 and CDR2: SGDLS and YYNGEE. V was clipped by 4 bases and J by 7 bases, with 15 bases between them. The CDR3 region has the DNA TGTGCCAGCAGCTCCCAGGGGATTTGGAATTCACCCCTCCACTTT. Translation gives CASSSQGIWNSPLHF.

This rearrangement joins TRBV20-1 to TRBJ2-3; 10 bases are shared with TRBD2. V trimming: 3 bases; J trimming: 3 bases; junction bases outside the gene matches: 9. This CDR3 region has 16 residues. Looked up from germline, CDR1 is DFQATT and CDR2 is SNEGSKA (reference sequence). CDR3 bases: TGCAGTGCTAGCGGTTCGTGGACTAGCGGAACAGATACGCAGTATTTT. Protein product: CSASGSWTSGTDTQYF.

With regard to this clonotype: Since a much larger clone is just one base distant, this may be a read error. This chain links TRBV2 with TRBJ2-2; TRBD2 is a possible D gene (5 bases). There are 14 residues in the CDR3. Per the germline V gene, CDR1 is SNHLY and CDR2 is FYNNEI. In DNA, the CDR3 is TGTGCCAGCAGTCCTATTATTTCCACCGGGGAGCTGTCTTTT. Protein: CASSPIISTGELSF.

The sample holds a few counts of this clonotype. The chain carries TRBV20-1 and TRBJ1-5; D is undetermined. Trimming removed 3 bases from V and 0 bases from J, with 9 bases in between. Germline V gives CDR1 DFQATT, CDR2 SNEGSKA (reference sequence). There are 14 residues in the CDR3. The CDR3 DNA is TGCAGTGCTAGTTCCGGGAATAGCAATCAGCCCCAGCATTTT. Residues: CSASSGNSNQPQHF.

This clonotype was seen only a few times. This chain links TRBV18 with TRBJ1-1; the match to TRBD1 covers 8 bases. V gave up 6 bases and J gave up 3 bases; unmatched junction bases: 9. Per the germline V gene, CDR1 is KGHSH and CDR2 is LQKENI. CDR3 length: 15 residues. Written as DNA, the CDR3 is TGTGCCAGCTCCCTAAGGACGACAGGGGACACTGAAGCTTTCTTT. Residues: CASSLRTTGDTEAFF.

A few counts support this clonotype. CDR3 DNA: TGCGCCAGCAGCCCCGGATTCGGGTCCTCCACCTACGAGCAGTACTTC. Protein: CASSPGFGSSTYEQYF. The genes are TRBV4-1 and TRBJ2-7; D unclear. There are 16 residues in the CDR3. Trimming removed 4 bases at V and 2 bases at J, with 18 bases between. The germline V gene has CDR1 MGHRA and CDR2 YSYEKL.

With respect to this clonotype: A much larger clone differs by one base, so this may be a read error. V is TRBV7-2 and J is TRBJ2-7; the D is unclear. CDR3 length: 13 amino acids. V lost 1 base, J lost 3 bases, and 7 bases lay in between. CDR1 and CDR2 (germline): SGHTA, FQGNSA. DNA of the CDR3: TGTGCCAGCAGCTTAGTTCATGGCTACGAGCAGTACTTC. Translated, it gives CASSLVHGYEQYF. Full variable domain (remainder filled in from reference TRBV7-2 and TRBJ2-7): GAGVSQSPSNKVTEKGKDVELRCDPISGHTALYWYRQSLGQGLEFLIYFQGNSAPDKSGLPSDRFSAERTGGSVSTLTIQRTQQEDSAVYLCASSLVHGYEQYFGPGTRLTVT.

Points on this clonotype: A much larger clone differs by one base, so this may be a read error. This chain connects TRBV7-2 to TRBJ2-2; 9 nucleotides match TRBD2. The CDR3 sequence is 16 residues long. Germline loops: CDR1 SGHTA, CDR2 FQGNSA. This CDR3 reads CASSAVAGDPTGELSF. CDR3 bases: TGTGCCAGCAGCGCTGTAGCGGGGGACCCAACCGGGGAGCTGTCTTTT.

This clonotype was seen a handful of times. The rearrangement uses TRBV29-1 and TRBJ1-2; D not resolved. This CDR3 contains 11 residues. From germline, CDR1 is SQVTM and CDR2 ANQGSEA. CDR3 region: CSSGDNYGYTF. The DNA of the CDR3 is TGCTCGTCTGGGGATAACTATGGCTACACCTTC.

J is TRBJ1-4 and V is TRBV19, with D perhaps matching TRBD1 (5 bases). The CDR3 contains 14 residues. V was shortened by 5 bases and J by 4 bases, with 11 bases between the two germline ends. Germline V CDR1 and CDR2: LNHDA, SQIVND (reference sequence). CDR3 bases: TGTGCCAGTAGTCCGCTGGGACGTAATGAAAAACTGTTTTTT. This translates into CASSPLGRNEKLFF.